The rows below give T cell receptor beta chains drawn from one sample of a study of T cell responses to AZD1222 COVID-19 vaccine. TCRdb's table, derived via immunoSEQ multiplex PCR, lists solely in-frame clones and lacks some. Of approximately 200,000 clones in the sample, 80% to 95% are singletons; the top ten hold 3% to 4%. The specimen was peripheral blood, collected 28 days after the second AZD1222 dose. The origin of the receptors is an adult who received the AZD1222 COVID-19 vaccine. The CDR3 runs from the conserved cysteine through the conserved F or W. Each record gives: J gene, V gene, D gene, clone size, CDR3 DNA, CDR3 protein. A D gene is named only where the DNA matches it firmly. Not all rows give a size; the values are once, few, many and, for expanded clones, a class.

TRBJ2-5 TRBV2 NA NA TGTGCCAGCATGTGGACAGAGATACAAGAGACCCAGTACTTC CASMWTEIQETQYF
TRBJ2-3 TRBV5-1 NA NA TGCGCCAGCGGGTACAGGGGACTGGGCACAGATACGCAGTATTTT CASGYRGLGTDTQYF
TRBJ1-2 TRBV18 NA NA TGTGCCAGCTCACCCCTAGACTCTAACTATGGCTACACCTTC CASSPLDSNYGYTF
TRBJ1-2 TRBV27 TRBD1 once TGTGCCAGCAGGCCCTCAGGGGGCGCGAACTATGGCTACACCTTC CASRPSGGANYGYTF
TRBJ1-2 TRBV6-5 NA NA TGTGCCAGCCTCCCGGCGGGGGGGGGCTACACCTTC CASLPAGGGYTF
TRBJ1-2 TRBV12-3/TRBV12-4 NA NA TGTGCCAGTTTTTCTCAGGCTGGCTACACCTTC CASFSQAGYTF
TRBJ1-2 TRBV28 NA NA TGTGCCAGCAGTTTATTAGGGGTACGGGACTATGGCTACACCTTC CASSLLGVRDYGYTF
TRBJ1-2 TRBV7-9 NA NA TGTGCCATAGATGGTCGGATATACTATGGCTACACCTTC CAIDGRIYYGYTF
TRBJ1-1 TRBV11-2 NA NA TGTGCCAGCAGCTTAGCTGGGGCCACTGAAGCTTTCTTT CASSLAGATEAFF
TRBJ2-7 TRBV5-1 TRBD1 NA TGCGCCAGCAGCTACTACAGGGGGTCCCACGAGCAGTACTTC CASSYYRGSHEQYF
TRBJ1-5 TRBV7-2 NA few TGTGCCAGCAGCGCCTGGGAACCTCAGCCCCAGCATTTT CASSAWEPQPQHF
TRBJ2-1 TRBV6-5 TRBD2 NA TGTGCCAGCAGGCGTACTAGCGGGAGGGACAATGAGCAGTTCTTC CASRRTSGRDNEQFF
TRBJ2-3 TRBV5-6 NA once TGTGCCAGCACCGTAGGCGGGATGGTAGCAGATACGCAGTATTTT CASTVGGMVADTQYF
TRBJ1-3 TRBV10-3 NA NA TGTGCCAATCAGGGGATGACGGGAAACACCATATATTTT CANQGMTGNTIYF
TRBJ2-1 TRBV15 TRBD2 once TGTGCCACCAGCAGAGCTCCGGGGGGTGTTGATGAGCAGTTCTTC CATSRAPGGVDEQFF
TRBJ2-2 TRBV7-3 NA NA TGTGCCAGCAGCTCCGGGACACGCTTGAGCCGGGAGCTGTTTTTT CASSSGTRLSRELFF
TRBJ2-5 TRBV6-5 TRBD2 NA TGTGCCAGCAGTTACTTCCGGACTAGCTTGGAGACCCAGTACTTC CASSYFRTSLETQYF
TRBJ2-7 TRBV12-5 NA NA TGTGCTAGTGGTTTGTCAGCCAGCCCGACCTCCCCCTACGAGCAGTACTTC CASGLSASPTSPYEQYF
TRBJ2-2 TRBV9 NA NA TGTGCCAGCAGCGTAATCCTCACCGGGGAGCTGTTTTTT CASSVILTGELFF
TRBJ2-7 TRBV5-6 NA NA TGTGCCAGCACCTTCGGTAGCGACTACGAGCAGTACTTC CASTFGSDYEQYF
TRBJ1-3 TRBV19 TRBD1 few TGTGCCAGTAGTGCGCGGACAGGGTACTCTGGAAACACCATATATTTT CASSARTGYSGNTIYF
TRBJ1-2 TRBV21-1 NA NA TGTGCCAGCAGCAATCGGGCAGCCAACCACCATTTCTATGGCTACACCTTC CASSNRAANHHFYGYTF
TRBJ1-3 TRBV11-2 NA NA TGTGCCAGCAGCTTACTCTCTGGAAACACCATATATTTT CASSLLSGNTIYF
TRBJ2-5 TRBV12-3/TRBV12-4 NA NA TGTGCCAGCAGCACGGGAGTGGAGACCCAGTACTTC CASSTGVETQYF
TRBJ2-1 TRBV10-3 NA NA TGTGCCATCAGTGAGAACCCCCTCGGGGGTGGGAATGAGCAGTTCTTC CAISENPLGGGNEQFF
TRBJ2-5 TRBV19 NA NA TGTGCCAGTAGTATAGAAGGGGCAGCCGGGGGAGAGACCCAGTACTTC CASSIEGAAGGETQYF
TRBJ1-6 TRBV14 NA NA TGTGCCAGCAGCCAAGATCGCGTGGGGACACCCCTCCACTTT CASSQDRVGTPLHF
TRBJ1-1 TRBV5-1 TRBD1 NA TGCGCCAGCAGCTTGGGCTATGGGACAGGGATGAACACTGAAGCTTTCTTT CASSLGYGTGMNTEAFF
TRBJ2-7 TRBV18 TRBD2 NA TGTGCCAGCTTACGCGACGGGACTAGCGGGAATGAGCAGTACTTC CASLRDGTSGNEQYF
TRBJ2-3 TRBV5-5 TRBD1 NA TGTGCCAGCAGCTTGTCGGGACAGGGGATCTCGGATACGCAGTATTTT CASSLSGQGISDTQYF
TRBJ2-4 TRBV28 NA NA TGTGCCAGCAGTTTGGAGGGGCTAGCCAAAAACATTCAGTACTTC CASSLEGLAKNIQYF
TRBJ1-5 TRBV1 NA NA TGCACCAGCAGCCAAGATACGGCCAGGGGAAGCAATCAGCCCCAGCATTTT CTSSQDTARGSNQPQHF
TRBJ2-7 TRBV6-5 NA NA TGTGCCAGCAGGAAGGGGCCAGGGAAGTACTTC CASRKGPGKYF
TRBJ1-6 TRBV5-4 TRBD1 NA TGTGCCAGCAGCTTGGCACAGGGGGGCTCCCTCCACTTT CASSLAQGGSLHF
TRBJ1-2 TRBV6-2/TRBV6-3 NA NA TGTGCCAGCAGCCAACGGGGGATTAACTATGGCTACACCTTC CASSQRGINYGYTF
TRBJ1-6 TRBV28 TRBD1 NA TGTGCCAGCAGTTTACCAGGGGGCCATTCACCCCTCCACTTT CASSLPGGHSPLHF
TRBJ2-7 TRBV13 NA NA TGTGCCAGCAGCTCCCGAGGGGCCCTGGCATACGAGCAGTACTTC CASSSRGALAYEQYF
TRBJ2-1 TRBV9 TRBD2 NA TGTGCCAGCAGGGGACTAGCCGATGAGCAGTTCTTC CASRGLADEQFF
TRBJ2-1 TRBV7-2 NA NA TGTGCCAGCAGTTCCCACGAGGGCGGCTTTGAGCAGTTCTTC CASSSHEGGFEQFF
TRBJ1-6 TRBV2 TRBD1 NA TGTGCCAGCAGTGAGGGACAGGGCGGATATGGTTCACCCCTCCACTTT CASSEGQGGYGSPLHF
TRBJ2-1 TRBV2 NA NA TGTGCCAGCAGTGAAGAGGGGAGAGTTAGCTCCTACAATGAGCAGTTCTTC CASSEEGRVSSYNEQFF
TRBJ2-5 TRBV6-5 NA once TGTGCCAGCAATCGCTCCTGGCAGGAGACCCAGTACTTC CASNRSWQETQYF
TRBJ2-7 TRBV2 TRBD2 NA TGTGCCAGCAGTGTGTTGCGGGGGAGCTCCTACGAGCAGTACTTC CASSVLRGSSYEQYF
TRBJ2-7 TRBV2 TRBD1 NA TGTGCCAGCATGGGGGACAGCGCCTACGAGCAGTACTTC CASMGDSAYEQYF
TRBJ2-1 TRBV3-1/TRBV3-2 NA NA TGTGCCAGCAGCCAAGCCCGTTTGTCGAGGCAGTTCTTC CASSQARLSRQFF
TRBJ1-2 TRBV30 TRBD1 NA TGTGCCTGGAGTTCGGGACAGGGATTTAATGGCTACACCTTC CAWSSGQGFNGYTF
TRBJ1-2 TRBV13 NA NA TGTGCCAGCAGCAGGGACCGGGGCCCGACTGGCTACACCTTC CASSRDRGPTGYTF
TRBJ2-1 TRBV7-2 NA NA TGTGCCAGCAGCCTTTCCGGACTTGTTGTTGAGCAGTTCTTC CASSLSGLVVEQFF
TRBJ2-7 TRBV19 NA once TGTGCCAGTAGCCTGACCGGAGGCGGCGGAACCTTGACCGAGCAGTACTTC CASSLTGGGGTLTEQYF